The T cell receptor (beta chain) described here comes from a study of blood T cell repertoires in COVID-19. Measured with immunoSEQ multiplex PCR; TCRdb has only the in-frame clones, and not every one. The sample includes approximately 350,000 clones, 89% seen only once; the top ten take 0.95% to 1.5%. The CDR3 extends over 15 amino acids. Trimming cost V 2 bases and J 1 base; bases outside gene matches: 5. The germline CDR1 and CDR2 sequences are GTSNPN and SVGIG (reference sequence). The chain recombines TRBV30 with TRBJ1-1; 9 bases are shared with TRBD1. The TCR comes from a middle-aged man with acute or convalescent COVID-19. The sample taken for sequencing was peripheral blood. Written as DNA, the CDR3 is TGTGCCTGGAGTACTTGGACAGGGGCGAACACTGAAGCTTTCTTT. This translates into CAWSTWTGANTEAFF.